One and the same sample provided the 20 T cell receptor beta chains below, sequenced in a study of cytomegalovirus exposure and HLA in healthy donors. The PCR had 60 Vbeta and 13 Jbeta primers. The repertoire was sequenced with immunoSEQ multiplex PCR; TCRdb's copy has only in-frame clones and lacks some. The sample consists of about 190,000 clones, 84% of them appearing once. Sequencing used PBMCs. These receptors originate from a boy aged 5-17 years in good health and CMV-seronegative.

V gene TRBV11-1 combines with J gene TRBJ2-1; 9 bases map to TRBD1. V lost 1 base, J lost 2 bases, and 3 bases stayed unmatched. Germline CDR1 reads SGHAT; CDR2 reads FQDESV (reference sequence). This CDR3 spans 16 amino acids. The CDR3 protein is CASSLVGTGTYNEQFF. CDR3 DNA sequence: TGTGCCAGCAGCTTAGTTGGGACAGGGACCTACAATGAGCAGTTCTTC.

The chain joins TRBV28 to TRBJ1-3; D is ambiguous. Trimming took 3 bases from V and 2 from J, leaving 17 bases between them. The CDR3 covers 17 residues. The germline CDR1 and CDR2 sequences are MDHEN and SYDVKM. In DNA, the CDR3 is TGTGCCAGCAGTTTTCCCCGAGGCTCTCGACCTGGAAACACCATATATTTT. Translation gives CASSFPRGSRPGNTIYF.

The chain is built from TRBV29-1 and TRBJ2-6; 7 bases fit TRBD2. The CDR3 extends over 19 amino acids. The V gene's germline CDR1 is SQVTM and CDR2 ANQGSEA. J was trimmed by 2 bases and V by 0 bases; bases with no gene match: 13. This chain's CDR3 is CSVEDREGGTPPGANVLTF. DNA of the CDR3: TGCAGCGTTGAAGATAGGGAGGGAGGGACCCCCCCTGGGGCCAACGTCCTGACTTTC.

This chain joins TRBV5-1 and TRBJ1-4; D is ambiguous. The CDR3 loop spans 13 amino acids. V was pared by 0 bases and J by 8 bases, with 8 bases between. Germline values: CDR1 SGHRS, CDR2 YFSETQ. CDR3 in DNA: TGCGCCAGCAGCTTGGCGCAGAACGAAAAACTGTTTTTT. This translates into CASSLAQNEKLFF.

The chain carries TRBV6-1 and TRBJ1-3; D is unclear. Germline loops: CDR1 MNHNS, CDR2 SASEGT. Trimming removed 2 bases from V and 0 bases from J, with 8 bases in between. The CDR3 covers 15 residues. The CDR3 is CASSEHEFSGNTIYF. Here the CDR3 DNA reads TGTGCCAGCAGTGAACATGAGTTCTCTGGAAACACCATATATTTT.

The gene calls are TRBV27 and TRBJ2-7; 7 bases line up with TRBD1. The CDR3 runs 14 residues. Trimming took 4 bases from V and 0 from J; bases not matched to a gene: 3. Germline lookup yields CDR1 MNHEY and CDR2 SMNVEV (reference sequence). The CDR3 sequence: CASSSTGISYEQYF. CDR3 DNA: TGTGCCAGCAGTTCGACAGGGATCTCCTACGAGCAGTACTTC.

The chain couples TRBV15 to TRBJ2-1; the match to TRBD1 covers 12 bases. V shed 5 bases, J shed 6 bases, and the junction held 8 bases outside the gene matches. CDR3 length: 16 amino acids. Germline CDR1 reads LNHNV; CDR2 reads YYDKDF (reference sequence). The chain's CDR3 is CATSSGRDRGLNEQFF. The CDR3 coding sequence is TGTGCCACCAGCTCTGGCCGGGACAGGGGGCTCAATGAGCAGTTCTTC.

The rearrangement links TRBV7-6 to TRBJ2-1; 8 bases align to TRBD2. CDR1 is SGHVS and CDR2 is FNYEAQ in the germline V gene. V trimming: 5 bases; J trimming: 7 bases; junction bases outside the gene matches: 13. The CDR3 spans 16 residues. The CDR3 DNA follows: TGTGCCAGCAGCCCCTCGGGAACTAGCGGACCGAATGAGCAGTTCTTC. This codes for CASSPSGTSGPNEQFF. Filled out from reference TRBV7-6 and TRBJ2-1, the complete variable domain reads GAGVSQSPRYKVTKRGQDVALRCDPISGHVSLYWYRQALGQGPEFLTYFNYEAQQDKSGLPNDRFSAERPEGSISTLTIQRTEQRDSAMYRCASSPSGTSGPNEQFFGPGTRLTVL.

In DNA, the CDR3 is TGTGCCAGCAGTGTAATGGCGGCCGAGACCGGGGAGCTGTTTTTT. It encodes CASSVMAAETGELFF. The chain is built from TRBV6-1 and TRBJ2-2; D uncertain. Germline CDR1 is MNHNS and CDR2 is SASEGT. V dropped 4 bases and J dropped 5 bases, with 14 bases sitting between them. This CDR3 region has 15 residues.

This clone was seen a single time. The chain joins TRBV7-2 to TRBJ2-7; D not certain. Germline CDR1 SGHTA, CDR2 FQGNSA. The V gene lost 2 bases and the J gene lost 2 bases, with 13 bases spanning the gap. CDR3 size: 15 residues. The CDR3 is CASSLWSASTYEQYF. CDR3 nucleotides: TGTGCCAGCAGCTTATGGTCTGCGTCCACCTACGAGCAGTACTTC.

The chain links TRBV7-9 to TRBJ1-2; D remains ambiguous. This CDR3 comprises 12 residues. Trimming took 3 bases from V and 4 from J, leaving 6 bases between them. Germline CDR1 is SEHNR and CDR2 is FQNEAQ (reference sequence). DNA of the CDR3: TGTGCCAGCAGCTTCAGTCTCTATGGCTACACCTTC. Translation gives CASSFSLYGYTF. Full variable domain (remainder filled in from reference TRBV7-9 and TRBJ1-2): DTGVSQNPRHKITKRGQNVTFRCDPISEHNRLYWYRQTLGQGPEFLTYFQNEAQLEKSRLLSDRFSAERPKGSFSTLEIQRTEQGDSAMYLCASSFSLYGYTFGSGTRLTVV.

This chain joins TRBV9 and TRBJ2-1, with D possibly matching TRBD2 (6 bases). The CDR3 covers 16 residues. Per the germline V gene, CDR1 is SGDLS and CDR2 is YYNGEE. V dropped 2 bases and J dropped 3 bases, with 15 bases sitting between them. In DNA, the CDR3 is TGTGCCAGCAGCGTTGGGACTCCCCTGGGCTACAATGAGCAGTTCTTC. Translated, it gives CASSVGTPLGYNEQFF.

The chain joins TRBV5-6 to TRBJ1-2, with TRBD1 identical over 7 bases. Trimming cost V 4 bases and J 3 bases; bases outside gene matches: 9. Germline CDR1 is SGHDT and CDR2 is YYEEEE. The CDR3 has 15 residues. The CDR3 loop reads CASSLSRGPHYGYTF. The CDR3, as DNA: TGTGCCAGCAGCCTCTCTAGGGGGCCCCACTATGGCTACACCTTC. The entire variable domain, with the rest obtained from reference TRBV5-6 and TRBJ1-2, is as follows: DAGVTQSPTHLIKTRGQQVTLRCSPKSGHDTVSWYQQALGQGPQFIFQYYEEEERQRGNFPDRFSGHQFPNYSSELNVNALLLGDSALYLCASSLSRGPHYGYTFGSGTRLTVV.

This chain joins TRBV27 and TRBJ1-1; the match to TRBD1 covers 9 bases. The CDR3 spans 15 residues. The J segment lost 2 bases and the V segment lost 5 bases, leaving 6 bases of the junction unmatched. The V gene's germline CDR1 is MNHEY and CDR2 SMNVEV (reference sequence). The CDR3 sequence: CASSLPGQGNTEAFF. CDR3 in DNA: TGTGCCAGCAGTCTACCGGGACAGGGTAACACTGAAGCTTTCTTT.

The chain recombines TRBV5-6 with TRBJ2-5, with 7 nucleotides matching TRBD2. The J segment lost 11 bases and the V segment lost 2 bases, leaving 15 bases of the junction unmatched. There are 15 residues in the CDR3. Looked up from germline, CDR1 is SGHDT and CDR2 is YYEEEE. The CDR3: CASSFVDSGPTKQYF. The CDR3, as DNA: TGTGCCAGCAGCTTCGTTGATAGCGGGCCTACGAAGCAGTACTTC.

The chain recombines TRBV5-6 with TRBJ1-1; D is unclear. The V and J ends lost 2 bases and 4 bases respectively, with 12 bases between them. There are 14 residues in the CDR3. Germline V gives CDR1 SGHDT, CDR2 YYEEEE. In DNA, the CDR3 is TGTGCCAGCAGCTTTGAGGGAGGCCGCACTGAAGCTTTCTTT. It translates to CASSFEGGRTEAFF.

There are a few counts of this clone. V usage is TRBV19 and J usage is TRBJ2-1, with 7 positions matching TRBD1. The V gene's germline CDR1 is LNHDA and CDR2 SQIVND (reference sequence). Trimming removed 5 bases from V and 7 bases from J; junction bases left unmatched: 11. The CDR3 totals 15 residues. CDR3 sequence (DNA): TGTGCCAGTAGTGATGACAGGGTCTTGTATAATGAGCAGTTCTTC. Protein: CASSDDRVLYNEQFF. Variable domain in full (rest from reference TRBV19 and TRBJ2-1): DGGITQSPKYLFRKEGQNVTLSCEQNLNHDAMYWYRQDPGQGLRLIYYSQIVNDFQKGDIAEGYSVSREKKESFPLTVTSAQKNPTAFYLCASSDDRVLYNEQFFGPGTRLTVL.

This sequence joins TRBV28 and TRBJ2-3; the match to TRBD2 covers 8 bases. This CDR3 has 15 residues. Germline V CDR1 and CDR2: MDHEN, SYDVKM. V trimming: 7 bases; J trimming: 3 bases; junction bases outside the gene matches: 9. The CDR3 nucleotides are TGTGCCAGCACCCCTGCCGGGAGGGGGACAGATACGCAGTATTTT. This sequence encodes CASTPAGRGTDTQYF.

The genes are TRBV5-1 and TRBJ1-2; a weak D match, TRBD1 (6 bases). This CDR3 is built from 14 residues. Trimming took 4 bases from V and 0 from J, leaving 10 bases between them. CDR1 is SGHRS and CDR2 is YFSETQ in the germline V gene. CDR3 in DNA: TGCGCCAGCAGCAGGGACATAGCTAACTATGGCTACACCTTC. Translation gives CASSRDIANYGYTF.

This clone appeared a single time. The rearrangement joins TRBV19 to TRBJ1-5; D uncertain. This CDR3 spans 15 amino acids. V was shortened by 9 bases and J by 6 bases, with 21 bases between the two germline ends. Germline V lookup: CDR1 LNHDA, CDR2 SQIVND (reference sequence). DNA of the CDR3: TGTGCCAGCGGACTTCTGACCCCCCTGGGTCAGCCCCAGCATTTT. It yields the protein CASGLLTPLGQPQHF.